A selection of T cell receptor beta chains follows, all from one sample in a study of PD-1 blockade in mismatch repair-deficient tumors. Profiling relied on immunoSEQ multiplex PCR, and the TCRdb table lists in-frame clones only, not all of them. The top ten hold 4% to 6% of the sample, which has some 110,000 clones, about three quarters seen once. The sequenced sample was peripheral blood, obtained roughly 13 months after starting pembrolizumab. Receptor source: an adult with mismatch repair-deficient cancer. The CDR3 runs from the conserved cysteine through the conserved F or W. D genes are given only for firm matches. Expanded clones get a size class; other rows say once, few or many, or leave the size out.

NA,TRBJ1-1,TRBV5-1,NA,CASSAGLGANTEAFF,TGCGCCAGCAGCGCAGGGTTAGGAGCCAACACTGAAGCTTTCTTT
TRBD1,TRBJ1-5,TRBV6-5,NA,CASRQGAGQPQHF,TGTGCCAGCAGACAGGGGGCGGGTCAGCCCCAGCATTTT
NA,TRBJ2-1,TRBV29-1,NA,CSWNGGNEQFF,TGCAGCTGGAACGGGGGCAATGAGCAGTTCTTC
TRBD1,TRBJ1-4,TRBV6-5,once,CASKTGANEKLFF,TGTGCCAGCAAGACAGGGGCTAATGAAAAACTGTTTTTT
TRBD2,TRBJ2-7,TRBV9,NA,CASSLTSGSAYEQYF,TGTGCCAGCAGCCTAACTAGCGGGAGCGCCTACGAGCAGTACTTC
TRBD1,TRBJ1-2,TRBV19,few,CASTPLDRGPHGYTF,TGTGCCAGTACCCCTCTAGACAGGGGGCCCCATGGCTACACCTTC
TRBD1,TRBJ2-7,TRBV27,NA,CASSLSGTGGYEQYF,TGTGCCAGCAGTTTATCTGGGACAGGGGGCTACGAGCAGTACTTC
NA,TRBJ1-1,TRBV19,NA,CASSPHPRGSEAFF,TGTGCCAGTAGTCCTCATCCTCGTGGCTCTGAAGCTTTCTTT
TRBD1,TRBJ1-4,TRBV5-1,NA,CASSKGQGGRGEKLFF,TGCGCCAGCAGCAAGGGACAGGGGGGCCGAGGTGAAAAACTGTTTTTT
NA,TRBJ1-1,TRBV7-2,NA,CASSLEGTPNTEAFF,TGTGCCAGCAGCTTAGAAGGGACGCCGAACACTGAAGCTTTCTTT